This entry describes one TCR beta chain. This sample is part of a study of blood T cell repertoires in COVID-19. Overall study: Some COVID-19 samples were acute and others convalescent; all came from the United States, Italy and Spain. Nucleic acid was either cDNA or gDNA, and it came from T cells, B-cell-depleted T cells, or PBMCs.

Germline V gene sequence: CDR1 SGHRS, CDR2 YFSETQ. There are 15 residues in the CDR3. The V end lost 0 bases, the J end lost 1 base, and 7 bases lay between the germline ends. In the original analysis: It was from reference gene primer amplification that nucleated cell counts were estimated. Repertoires were generated with immunoSEQ multiplex PCR, while TCRdb's copy carries only in-frame clones and drops some. V and J calls and clone size follow that table, whereas D and trimming were derived from the DNA. There are about 230,000 clones in the sample; around 80% occur only once, and roughly 5.7% lies in the top ten.

The sequenced sample was peripheral blood. The clonotype was recovered from a man older than 75 with acute or convalescent COVID-19. V gene TRBV5-1 combines with J gene TRBJ2-2; D is possibly TRBD2 (6 bases). CDR3 DNA: TGCGCCAGCAGCTTGGCCGGGAGGAACACCGGGGAGCTGTTTTTT. Its translation is CASSLAGRNTGELFF.